The 28 T cell receptor beta chains given below trace back to one sample, sequenced in a study of cytomegalovirus exposure and HLA in healthy donors. The PCR was carried out with 60 Vbeta primers and 13 Jbeta primers. Assay: immunoSEQ multiplex PCR; the TCRdb copy retains only in-frame clones and omits some. The table lists under 150,000 clones, around four fifths of them singletons. The source material was PBMCs. The receptors originated from a male donor in good health and CMV-seropositive.

The chain uses TRBV29-1 and TRBJ2-1, with D perhaps TRBD1 (5 bases). V lost 1 base, J lost 1 base, and 14 bases lay in between. The germline gives CDR1 SQVTM, CDR2 ANQGSEA. This CDR3 contains 16 residues. CDR3 nucleotides: TGCAGCGTTGAAGGTGCAGGGTTTGAGTCCTACAATGAGCAGTTCTTC. Translated, it gives CSVEGAGFESYNEQFF.

V gene TRBV29-1 combines with J gene TRBJ2-1; 9 bases line up with TRBD2. The germline CDR1 and CDR2 sequences are SQVTM and ANQGSEA. V was clipped by 0 bases and J by 5 bases; unmatched bases: 8. The CDR3 totals 16 residues. The CDR3 DNA is TGCAGCGTTGAAGATCCCTTGGGCGGGAGGGACAATGAGCAGTTCTTC. It is translated as CSVEDPLGGRDNEQFF.

The genes are TRBV7-8 and TRBJ1-1; 7 nucleotides match TRBD1. The CDR3 covers 12 residues. The V and J ends lost 5 bases and 12 bases, in that order; junction bases with no gene match: 9. The germline V gene has CDR1 SGHVS and CDR2 FQNEAQ. In DNA form, the CDR3 reads TGTGCCAGCAGCGGGACAGCCCAGGGACCTTTCTTT. Its translation: CASSGTAQGPFF.

In its sample, this clone was seen a few times. The chain carries TRBV7-6 and TRBJ2-3; 7 nucleotides match TRBD2. V was clipped by 5 bases and J by 8 bases; unmatched bases: 19. This CDR3 has 17 residues. Looked up from germline, CDR1 is SGHVS and CDR2 is FNYEAQ. CDR3 amino acids: CASSPLGEGLKGVTQYF. As DNA, the CDR3 is TGTGCCAGCAGCCCTCTCGGGGAGGGGTTAAAGGGAGTTACGCAGTATTTT.

This clone has a single count. The CDR3 here is CASSLIQVSYEQYF. CDR3 DNA sequence: TGTGCCAGCAGCTTAATACAGGTCTCCTACGAGCAGTACTTC. The V and J genes are TRBV7-3 and TRBJ2-7; D perhaps matches TRBD1 (5 bases). This CDR3 region has 14 residues. The germline CDR1 and CDR2 sequences are SGHTA and FQGTGA. Trimming removed 1 base from V and 0 bases from J, with 7 bases in between.

This chain uses TRBV19 with TRBJ1-1; D might be TRBD1 (6 bases). This CDR3 region has 14 residues. V lost 2 bases and J lost 0, with 7 bases in between. Germline assignment: CDR1 LNHDA and CDR2 SQIVND (reference sequence). This CDR3 reads CASSISGVNTEAFF. In nucleotides, the CDR3 is TGTGCCAGTAGTATATCAGGGGTGAACACTGAAGCTTTCTTT.

The CDR3 loop is CSVRTGQSYEQYF. CDR3 DNA: TGCAGCGTCCGGACGGGACAGTCTTACGAGCAGTACTTC. The chain recombines TRBV29-1 with TRBJ2-7; 7 bases are a match to TRBD1. The CDR3 spans 13 residues. The junction had 9 bases not matched to a gene; V was cut back by 6 bases and J by 4 bases. Germline CDR1 reads SQVTM; CDR2 reads ANQGSEA.

This chain uses TRBV14 with TRBJ1-1, with D possibly matching TRBD1 (6 bases). The CDR3 extends over 16 amino acids. Trimming shortened V by 0 bases and J by 3 bases, and 14 bases separated the two germline ends. CDR1 is SGHDN, CDR2 FVKESK, per germline. For the CDR3, the DNA is TGTGCCAGCAGCCAAGATGGGGACACTATATACACTGAAGCTTTCTTT. It translates to CASSQDGDTIYTEAFF.

J is TRBJ1-2 and V is TRBV28; 8 nucleotides agree with TRBD1. CDR1 MDHEN and CDR2 SYDVKM come from the germline V gene. With 6 bases clipped from V and 7 bases from J, the junction kept 13 bases outside the gene matches. The CDR3 is 15 residues long. The CDR3 region has the DNA TGTGCCAGCAGCCCAGACAGGGGCGCCTTCAGTGGCTACACCTTC. Amino acids: CASSPDRGAFSGYTF.

The CDR3 DNA is TGTGCCTGCAGAGCGGGAGGTATCTCCTACGAGCAGTACTTC. Protein product: CACRAGGISYEQYF. The rearrangement joins TRBV19 to TRBJ2-7, with TRBD2 matching 9 bases. V shed 11 bases and J 0 bases; nucleotides not matched to a gene: 8. This CDR3 region has 14 residues. Per the germline V gene, CDR1 is LNHDA and CDR2 is SQIVND (reference sequence).

This clone appeared a few times. The chain employs TRBV19 and TRBJ1-1; 8 bases are a match to TRBD1. Germline-derived CDR1 and CDR2 are LNHDA and SQIVND (reference sequence). CDR3 length: 14 residues. V was clipped by 7 bases and J by 4 bases; unmatched bases: 8. CDR3 sequence reads: CASIDRGAGTEAFF. DNA for the CDR3: TGTGCCAGTATTGACAGGGGAGCGGGCACTGAAGCTTTCTTT.

The chain joins TRBV2 to TRBJ2-1; D is perhaps TRBD2 (5 bases). The V end lost 7 bases, the J end lost 0 bases, and 10 bases lay between the germline ends. CDR3 length: 14 residues. Germline V gene data show CDR1 as SNHLY and CDR2 as FYNNEI. The CDR3 here is CASMEVSSYNEQFF. The CDR3 bases are TGTGCCAGCATGGAGGTCTCCTCCTACAATGAGCAGTTCTTC.

Concerning this clone: Other DNA variants within this sample encode the same CDR3. This rearrangement joins TRBV7-3 to TRBJ2-7; 11 nucleotides match TRBD1. This CDR3 contains 14 residues. Looked up from germline, CDR1 is SGHTA and CDR2 is FQGTGA. V shed 3 bases, J shed 2 bases, and the junction held 0 bases outside the gene matches. CDR3 region: CASSLGQGAYEQYF. The CDR3 coding sequence is TGTGCCAGCAGCTTGGGACAGGGGGCCTACGAGCAGTACTTC.

There are a few counts of this clone. This chain connects TRBV9 to TRBJ2-5; D is uncertain. V lost 4 bases and J lost 2, with 12 bases in between. The germline V gene has CDR1 SGDLS and CDR2 YYNGEE. The CDR3 contains 14 residues. The CDR3 sequence: CASSPPLQQETQYF. The CDR3 DNA follows: TGTGCCAGCAGCCCCCCGTTACAGCAAGAGACCCAGTACTTC.

This clone showed up just a few times. The chain links TRBV7-3 to TRBJ2-7, with 9 bases that match TRBD2. V shed 2 bases, J shed 4 bases, and the junction held 3 bases outside the gene matches. The CDR3 loop spans 14 amino acids. Germline V gives CDR1 SGHTA, CDR2 FQGTGA. CDR3 in DNA: TGTGCCAGCAGCTTAGGGACTAGCCCTTACGAGCAGTACTTC. Translation: CASSLGTSPYEQYF. Full variable domain (rest looked up from reference TRBV7-3 and TRBJ2-7): GAGVSQTPSNKVTEKGKYVELRCDPISGHTALYWYRQSLGQGPEFLIYFQGTGAADDSGLPNDRFFAVRPEGSVSTLKIQRTERGDSAVYLCASSLGTSPYEQYFGPGTRLTVT.

The rearrangement links TRBV5-4 to TRBJ2-2; D may be TRBD2 (5 bases). V lost 2 bases to trimming and J lost 7 bases, with 21 bases between them. From germline, CDR1 is SGHNT and CDR2 YYREEE (reference sequence). The CDR3 sequence is 17 residues long. This CDR3 is CASSFGVAPNSLGELFF. In nucleotides, the CDR3 is TGTGCCAGCAGCTTCGGGGTAGCGCCGAATTCCCTCGGGGAGCTGTTTTTT. Supplemented by reference TRBV5-4 and TRBJ2-2, the full variable domain reads ETGVTQSPTHLIKTRGQQVTLRCSSQSGHNTVSWYQQALGQGPQFIFQYYREEENGRGNFPPRFSGLQFPNYSSELNVNALELDDSALYLCASSFGVAPNSLGELFFGEGSRLTVL.

The gene calls are TRBV7-8 and TRBJ2-3, with D hard to call. Germline-derived CDR1 and CDR2 are SGHVS and FQNEAQ. V was clipped by 2 bases and J by 2 bases, with 11 bases between them. The length of the CDR3 is 15 residues. The CDR3 DNA is TGTGCCAGCAGCTTAAGGTGGGCAAACACAGATACGCAGTATTTT. It translates to CASSLRWANTDTQYF.

The chain employs TRBV6-6 and TRBJ1-2, with a weak D call TRBD1 (6 bases). Looked up from germline, CDR1 is MNHNY and CDR2 is SVGAGI (reference sequence). The CDR3 is made up of 14 amino acids. V lost 5 bases and J 2 bases, leaving 12 bases between the germline ends. The CDR3 sequence: CASSTDSPNYGYTF. The CDR3 nucleotides are TGTGCCAGCAGTACGGACAGCCCCAACTATGGCTACACCTTC.

This clone was recorded a few times. The chain combines TRBV7-9 with TRBJ1-2, with TRBD1 identical over 8 bases. The germline V gene encodes CDR1 SEHNR and CDR2 FQNEAQ (reference sequence). The CDR3 totals 14 residues. Trimming took 5 bases from V and 4 from J; bases not matched to a gene: 6. CDR3 loop: CASSQDRGGYGYTF. In DNA, the CDR3 is TGTGCCAGCAGCCAAGACAGGGGTGGCTATGGCTACACCTTC.

The V and J genes are TRBV19 and TRBJ1-4; 8 positions agree with TRBD1. The CDR3 length is 14 residues. Trimming took 4 bases from V and 2 from J; bases not matched to a gene: 0. Germline V gene lookup returns CDR1 LNHDA and CDR2 SQIVND (reference sequence). The CDR3 nucleotides read TGTGCCAGTAGTAACAGGGGGACTAATGAAAAACTGTTTTTT. Protein sequence: CASSNRGTNEKLFF.

The rearrangement links TRBV13 to TRBJ2-5; D ambiguous. The V end lost 3 bases, the J end lost 4 bases, and 12 bases lay between the germline ends. The germline CDR1 and CDR2 sequences are PRHDT and FYEKMQ (reference sequence). CDR3 size: 14 residues. The CDR3 DNA follows: TGTGCCAGCAGCTTTGCGGCTATAGGAGAGACCCAGTACTTC. Translated: CASSFAAIGETQYF.

The rearrangement uses TRBV23-1 and TRBJ2-5; 9 bases are shared with TRBD2. The last part of the DNA fits TRBJ2-7 better; the J call may be wrong. TRBV23-1 is sorted into the ORF group, with uncertain function. This CDR3 is 16 amino acids long. As DNA, the CDR3 is TGCGCCAGCAGTCAATCGACGCGGGAGGGCCTCTACGAGCAGTACTTC. This gives the protein CASSQSTREGLYEQYF.

The chain uses TRBV29-1 and TRBJ1-4; possible D gene TRBD1, 5 bases. Germline assignment: CDR1 SQVTM and CDR2 ANQGSEA. The CDR3 has 13 amino acids. Between the trimmed V and J ends, which lost 7 bases and 6 bases, there was a span of 15 bases. The CDR3 region is CSASDSGDEKLFF. The CDR3 DNA reads as TGCAGCGCCTCAGACAGCGGGGATGAAAAACTGTTTTTT.

The rearrangement uses TRBV6-5 and TRBJ2-7, with D tentatively TRBD1 (6 bases). Germline loops: CDR1 MNHEY, CDR2 SVGAGI. V was trimmed by 0 bases and J by 4 bases, leaving 10 bases between them. The CDR3 totals 14 residues. The CDR3 coding sequence is TGTGCCAGCAGTTACTCGGGCAGGGGTTACGAGCAGTACTTC. Translating it yields CASSYSGRGYEQYF.

The chain joins TRBV7-6 to TRBJ2-7, with 7 bases fitting TRBD1. V was pared by 1 base and J by 11 bases, with 8 bases of the junction left unmatched. Germline values: CDR1 SGHVS, CDR2 FNYEAQ. The CDR3 extends over 13 amino acids. CDR3 nucleotide sequence: TGTGCCAGCAGCTTAGTGGGGACAGCCCCAGAGTACTTC. Residues: CASSLVGTAPEYF.

The genes are TRBV4-1 and TRBJ1-2; TRBD1 matches 7 bases. This CDR3 is 13 amino acids long. The V segment lost 6 bases and the J segment 3 bases; nucleotides outside the gene matches: 4. Germline CDR1 and CDR2: MGHRA and YSYEKL. CDR3 region: CASRTTGDYGYTF. DNA of the CDR3: TGCGCCAGCAGAACAACAGGGGACTATGGCTACACCTTC.

This clone has more than one count but fewer than ten. The V and J genes are TRBV6-6 and TRBJ2-3; TRBD1 matches at 7 bases. This CDR3 is 14 amino acids long. Germline assignment: CDR1 MNHNY and CDR2 SVGAGI (reference sequence). After removal of 4 bases from V and 2 bases from J, the junction contained 3 bases not matched to a gene. The CDR3 DNA follows: TGTGCCAGCAGTTGGGACAGAAACACAGATACGCAGTATTTT. This gives the protein CASSWDRNTDTQYF.

The CDR3 spells CAWSRGLGYNEQFF. DNA for the CDR3: TGTGCCTGGAGTAGGGGTTTAGGCTACAATGAGCAGTTCTTC. This sequence joins TRBV30 and TRBJ2-1, with D perhaps matching TRBD1 (5 bases). This CDR3 has 14 residues. CDR1 is GTSNPN, CDR2 SVGIG, per germline (reference sequence). V was trimmed by 2 bases and J by 3 bases, leaving 11 bases between them.